These 4 T cell receptor beta chains came from one sample sequenced in a study of technical replicates of blood from a few donors. Profiled with immunoSEQ multiplex PCR; TCRdb holds only in-frame clones, not every one. The sample has about 82,000 clones, about 91% seen once. Sequencing used T cells isolated from PBMCs. The origin of the receptors is a human donor in good health.

The chain joins TRBV7-9 to TRBJ2-7; possible D gene TRBD2, 6 bases. Germline V gene sequence: CDR1 SEHNR, CDR2 FQNEAQ (reference sequence). The V and J ends lost 3 bases and 3 bases respectively, with 12 bases between them. This CDR3 has 14 amino acids. This CDR3 is CASSFTEGYYEQYF. The CDR3 bases are TGTGCCAGCAGCTTCACGGAGGGTTACTACGAGCAGTACTTC.

J is TRBJ1-2 and V is TRBV9; D unclear. The CDR3 consists of 16 residues. V was trimmed by 4 bases and J by 6 bases, leaving 22 bases between them. The germline V gene has CDR1 SGDLS and CDR2 YYNGEE. The CDR3 sequence: CASSPQGPKAVDGYTF. DNA for the CDR3: TGTGCCAGCAGCCCCCAAGGACCGAAAGCGGTTGATGGCTACACCTTC.

The V call is TRBV18, the J call TRBJ2-2; D possibly corresponds to TRBD2 (6 bases). Trimming pared 6 bases from V and 2 bases from J, leaving 10 bases between. The CDR3 length is 14 residues. Germline assignment: CDR1 KGHSH and CDR2 LQKENI. CDR3 DNA sequence: TGTGCCAGCTCGGGCGGGATTAACACCGGGGAGCTGTTTTTT. Amino acids: CASSGGINTGELFF.

This clone was observed a few times. This chain joins TRBV7-8 and TRBJ1-1, with D perhaps TRBD1 (5 bases). Trimming shortened V by 7 bases and J by 8 bases, and 11 bases separated the two germline ends. Germline V gene sequence: CDR1 SGHVS, CDR2 FQNEAQ. The length of the CDR3 is 11 residues. The CDR3 protein is CASTFGAEAFF. Here the CDR3 DNA reads TGTGCCAGCACTTTTGGGGCCGAAGCTTTCTTT.